The 32 T cell receptor beta chains given below trace back to one sample, sequenced in a study of control samples from healthy donors and cancer patients. This table comes from immunoSEQ multiplex PCR, and its TCRdb copy is limited to in-frame clones, with some not included. Among 53,000 or so clones listed, about nine tenths were seen once. Sequenced input: PBMCs. The receptors stem from a man in his 60s with head and neck cancer.

The J gene is TRBJ2-4, the V gene TRBV6-6; D ambiguous. The DNA end lines up better with TRBJ2-5; the J call may be wrong. The germline V gene encodes CDR1 MNHNY and CDR2 SVGAGI (reference sequence). CDR3 length: 11 amino acids. In DNA, the CDR3 is TGTGCCAGCAGTTACCAATGGACCCAGTACTTC. Residues: CASSYQWTQYF.

The rearrangement joins TRBV28 to TRBJ2-1; unclear D gene. Germline V CDR1 and CDR2: MDHEN, SYDVKM. V was trimmed by 5 bases and J by 3 bases, leaving 14 bases between them. This CDR3 region has 15 residues. This CDR3 reads CASSPSMGNYNEQFF. CDR3 sequence (DNA): TGTGCCAGCAGTCCCTCGATGGGCAACTACAATGAGCAGTTCTTC. Full variable domain (remainder filled in from reference TRBV28 and TRBJ2-1): DVKVTQSSRYLVKRTGEKVFLECVQDMDHENMFWYRQDPGLGLRLIYFSYDVKMKEKGDIPEGYSVSREKKERFSLILESASTNQTSMYLCASSPSMGNYNEQFFGPGTRLTVL.

The genes are TRBV10-2 and TRBJ1-1; D gene ambiguous. This CDR3 is 13 amino acids long. The V and J ends lost 5 bases and 1 base respectively, with 8 bases between them. Per the germline V gene, CDR1 is WSHSY and CDR2 is SAAADI. The CDR3 loop is CASSSSKNTEAFF. In nucleotides, the CDR3 is TGCGCCAGCAGTTCAAGTAAGAACACTGAAGCTTTCTTT.

This clone was picked up one time. The chain couples TRBV6-5 to TRBJ2-6; unclear D gene. Germline V gives CDR1 MNHEY, CDR2 SVGAGI. Trimming left V 7 bases short and J 0 bases short, with 7 bases between. CDR3 size: 14 residues. The DNA for the CDR3 is TGTGCCAGCATGTTTAGCTCTGGGGCCAACGTCCTGACTTTC. It codes for CASMFSSGANVLTF.

The V and J genes are TRBV27 and TRBJ2-7; the match to TRBD2 covers 13 bases. Germline lookup yields CDR1 MNHEY and CDR2 SMNVEV (reference sequence). The CDR3 is made up of 15 amino acids. Germline trimming cut 6 bases from V and 5 bases from J; bases unmatched to any gene: 7. CDR3 loop: CASRLLAGGPNEQYF. Here the CDR3 DNA reads TGTGCCAGCAGACTACTAGCGGGAGGGCCCAACGAGCAGTACTTC.

The chain carries TRBV4-3 and TRBJ2-5, with D hard to call. The V gene lost 0 bases and the J gene lost 4 bases, with 9 bases spanning the gap. Germline V gene sequence: CDR1 LGHNA, CDR2 YSLEER. CDR3 length: 14 residues. The CDR3 nucleotides are TGCGCCAGCAGCCAAGACATTAGTACAGAGACCCAGTACTTC. It codes for CASSQDISTETQYF.

This clone was detected only once. The genes are TRBV29-1 and TRBJ1-5; D is unclear. In germline, CDR1 is SQVTM, CDR2 ANQGSEA. Trimming took 3 bases from V and 1 from J, leaving 10 bases between them. The CDR3 runs to 14 residues. The CDR3, as DNA: TGCAGCGTTGATAGCGCGGGGAGCAATCAGCCCCAGCATTTT. Translation gives CSVDSAGSNQPQHF.

The J gene is TRBJ1-2, the V gene TRBV27; 9 nucleotides align to TRBD1. The V and J ends lost 5 bases and 2 bases, in that order; junction bases with no gene match: 6. The CDR3 length is 15 residues. Germline V gene data show CDR1 as MNHEY and CDR2 as SMNVEV (reference sequence). CDR3 amino acids: CASSPRTGENYGYTF. For the CDR3, the DNA is TGTGCCAGCAGTCCCCGGACAGGGGAGAACTATGGCTACACCTTC.

The V call is TRBV4-1, the J call TRBJ1-1; TRBD1 might be the D (6 bases). Germline CDR1 MGHRA, CDR2 YSYEKL. V lost 0 bases, J lost 0 bases, and 8 bases lay in between. This CDR3 spans 15 amino acids. The chain's CDR3 is CASSQDPGVNTEAFF. CDR3 bases: TGCGCCAGCAGCCAAGATCCAGGGGTGAACACTGAAGCTTTCTTT.

J is TRBJ2-1 and V is TRBV2; 7 nucleotides agree with TRBD2. CDR1 and CDR2 from the germline V gene are SNHLY and FYNNEI. V gave up 7 bases and J gave up 4 bases; unmatched junction bases: 10. The CDR3 has 15 residues. The CDR3, as DNA: TGTGCCAGCAAGGTAGCGGGCCTAAAGTACAATGAGCAGTTCTTC. This encodes CASKVAGLKYNEQFF.

On this clone: This CDR3 is also generated by other DNA sequences in the sample. The CDR3 DNA reads TGTGCCAGCAGTTACGGCAATCAGCCCCAGCATTTT. This codes for CASSYGNQPQHF. V and J are TRBV6-6 and TRBJ1-5; the D is unclear. Germline CDR1 and CDR2: MNHNY and SVGAGI (reference sequence). Trimming shortened V by 2 bases and J by 2 bases, and 1 base separated the two germline ends. The CDR3 contains 12 residues.

The rearrangement uses TRBV3-1 (or the pseudogene TRBV3-2) and TRBJ2-3, with D perhaps given as TRBD1 or TRBD2 (5 bases each). In germline, CDR1 is LGHDT, CDR2 YNNKEL (reference sequence). V dropped 6 bases and J dropped 5 bases, with 18 bases sitting between them. The CDR3 loop spans 15 amino acids. The CDR3 loop is CASRPLWGNEDTQYF. In DNA form, the CDR3 reads TGTGCCAGCAGGCCCTTGTGGGGGAATGAAGATACGCAGTATTTT.

V gene TRBV7-2 combines with J gene TRBJ2-5; TRBD2 matches 8 bases. Looked up from germline, CDR1 is SGHTA and CDR2 is FQGNSA. This CDR3 is built from 15 residues. Trimming took 5 bases from V and 5 from J; bases not matched to a gene: 10. The CDR3 loop is CASSIQAGEGETQYF. CDR3 DNA: TGTGCCAGCAGCATTCAAGCGGGGGAAGGGGAGACCCAGTACTTC.

CDR3: CASSFREAAQYF. DNA of the CDR3: TGTGCCAGCAGTTTTCGCGAGGCGGCCCAGTACTTC. The gene calls are TRBV6-6 and TRBJ2-5; no reliable D call. This CDR3 has 12 amino acids. The V and J ends lost 4 bases and 9 bases respectively, with 12 bases between them. Germline-derived CDR1 and CDR2 are MNHNY and SVGAGI (reference sequence).

The genes are TRBV6-6 and TRBJ2-1, with 12 positions matching TRBD2. Germline CDR1 and CDR2: MNHNY and SVGAGI (reference sequence). J was trimmed by 6 bases and V by 5 bases; bases with no gene match: 5. The CDR3 is 15 residues long. The CDR3 here is CASSTTSGRGNEQFF. The CDR3 DNA is TGTGCCAGCAGTACGACTAGCGGGAGAGGCAATGAGCAGTTCTTC.

CDR3 amino acids: CSVELTPHTQYF. The CDR3 region has the DNA TGCAGCGTTGAGCTGACCCCTCATACGCAGTATTTT. The chain is built from TRBV29-1 and TRBJ2-3; the D is unclear. The CDR3 is 12 residues long. Germline-derived CDR1 and CDR2 are SQVTM and ANQGSEA. The V end was cut by 3 bases, the J end by 7 bases, with 11 bases between.

The rearrangement joins TRBV4-3 to TRBJ2-3, with TRBD2 identical over 8 bases. The V gene's germline CDR1 is LGHNA and CDR2 YSLEER. V gave up 0 bases and J gave up 0 bases; unmatched junction bases: 8. The CDR3 has 18 amino acids. CDR3 nucleotides: TGCGCCAGCAGCCAAGATCCAACTAGCGGCTCGAGCACAGATACGCAGTATTTT. Amino acids: CASSQDPTSGSSTDTQYF.

J is TRBJ2-1 and V is TRBV25-1; 8 bases line up with TRBD1. This CDR3 is built from 16 residues. Per the germline V gene, CDR1 is MGHDK and CDR2 is SYGVNS. V shed 6 bases, J shed 0 bases, and the junction held 7 bases outside the gene matches. The CDR3 spells CASSGDRMSSYNEQFF. CDR3 DNA sequence: TGTGCCAGCAGCGGGGACAGGATGAGCTCCTACAATGAGCAGTTCTTC. The whole variable domain, remainder taken from reference TRBV25-1 and TRBJ2-1, is EADIYQTPRYLVIGTGKKITLECSQTMGHDKMYWYQQDPGMELHLIHYSYGVNSTEKGDLSSESTVSRIRTEHFPLTLESARPSHTSQYLCASSGDRMSSYNEQFFGPGTRLTVL.

J is TRBJ2-5 and V is TRBV7-2; 8 nucleotides line up with TRBD2. The CDR3 spans 18 residues. Germline CDR1 and CDR2: SGHTA and FQGNSA. The junction had 16 bases not matched to a gene; V was cut back by 1 base and J by 6 bases. CDR3 bases: TGTGCCAGCAGCTTAGGAGTAGGGCGGGGGGCTTTCGAACAGACCCAGTACTTC. Protein product: CASSLGVGRGAFEQTQYF.

The gene calls are TRBV14 and TRBJ2-3; no firm D call. Trimming stripped 2 bases from V and 0 bases from J, with 9 bases between. This CDR3 is 15 amino acids long. Germline V CDR1 and CDR2: SGHDN, FVKESK. The CDR3 DNA reads TGTGCCAGCAGCCAAAGGCCAGAAAGCACAGATACGCAGTATTTT. The encoded protein is CASSQRPESTDTQYF.

V and J are TRBV3-1 (or the pseudogene TRBV3-2) and TRBJ2-7; 13 nucleotides line up with TRBD2. Looked up from germline, CDR1 is LGHDT and CDR2 is YNNKEL (reference sequence). The ends lost 4 bases at V and 3 bases at J; junction bases unmatched: 3. The length of the CDR3 is 15 residues. CDR3 sequence reads: CASSPGLAGSYEQYF. In DNA, the CDR3 is TGTGCCAGCAGCCCGGGACTAGCGGGGAGCTACGAGCAGTACTTC.

This clone turned up a few times. V gene TRBV9 combines with J gene TRBJ2-7, with D uncertain. The CDR3 length is 11 residues. Trimming removed 6 bases at V and 0 bases at J, with 4 bases between. The germline V gene encodes CDR1 SGDLS and CDR2 YYNGEE. The CDR3 bases are TGTGCCAGCATAGACTCCTACGAGCAGTACTTC. Its translation is CASIDSYEQYF.

The chain couples TRBV28 to TRBJ1-2; possible D gene TRBD1, 5 bases. CDR1 and CDR2 from the germline V gene are MDHEN and SYDVKM. This CDR3 contains 13 residues. Trimming stripped 6 bases from V and 4 bases from J, with 12 bases between. CDR3 protein: CASRRGALYGYTF. DNA of the CDR3: TGTGCCAGCAGGCGTGGGGCTCTCTATGGCTACACCTTC.

The chain has TRBV11-3 and TRBJ2-1; TRBD1 might be the D (5 bases). The CDR3 is made up of 13 amino acids. Germline V CDR1 and CDR2: SGHNT, YENEEA. Trimming stripped 1 base from V and 9 bases from J, with 10 bases between. The CDR3 here is CASSLGRAREQFF. In nucleotides, the CDR3 is TGTGCCAGCAGCTTAGGCAGGGCACGTGAGCAGTTCTTC.

The V and J genes are TRBV2 and TRBJ2-1, with a tentative D call TRBD1 (6 bases). The germline V gene has CDR1 SNHLY and CDR2 FYNNEI. CDR3 length equals 14 residues. Trimming stripped 6 bases from V and 6 bases from J, with 15 bases between. In nucleotides, the CDR3 is TGTGCCAGCAGCGCAGGGGACATGGGCAATGAGCAGTTCTTC. This sequence encodes CASSAGDMGNEQFF.

Note on this clone: Additional DNA sequences in this sample encode the identical CDR3. The chain links TRBV6-5 to TRBJ2-5; D gene unclear. This CDR3 spans 11 amino acids. CDR1 and CDR2 (germline): MNHEY, SVGAGI. V was shortened by 7 bases and J by 4 bases, with 7 bases between the two germline ends. The CDR3 DNA reads TGTGCCAGCATCCGCGGAGAGACCCAGTACTTC. Its translation is CASIRGETQYF.

The chain employs TRBV5-1 and TRBJ2-1; D unclear. Per germline, CDR1 SGHRS and CDR2 YFSETQ. CDR3 length: 13 amino acids. V shed 2 bases and J shed 5 bases, with 8 bases lying between them. CDR3 amino acids: CASSFDANNEQFF. CDR3 nucleotide sequence: TGCGCCAGCAGCTTTGACGCAAACAATGAGCAGTTCTTC.

CDR3 bases: TGTGCCAGCAGCGATAGCGGGAGGGGTTCCTACGAGCAGTACTTC. It codes for CASSDSGRGSYEQYF. This chain joins TRBV13 and TRBJ2-7; 11 bases line up with TRBD2. With 5 bases clipped from V and 1 base from J, the junction kept 4 bases outside the gene matches. The CDR3 sequence is 15 residues long. Per germline, CDR1 PRHDT and CDR2 FYEKMQ (reference sequence).

This clone was detected only once. The CDR3 region has the DNA TGTGCCAGCAGCTTGGTTGCGGCCCAGACGTCTGAGCAGTACTTC. Protein: CASSLVAAQTSEQYF. The chain combines TRBV5-4 with TRBJ2-7; D is unresolved. Germline CDR1 reads SGHNT; CDR2 reads YYREEE (reference sequence). The CDR3 spans 15 residues. V was pared by 0 bases and J by 7 bases, with 17 bases between.

J is TRBJ2-3 and V is TRBV18; 11 positions agree with TRBD2. This CDR3 is 14 amino acids long. J was trimmed by 5 bases and V by 8 bases; bases with no gene match: 6. CDR1 is KGHSH and CDR2 is LQKENI in the germline V gene. The CDR3 here is CASALAGGKDTQYF. The CDR3 coding sequence is TGTGCCAGCGCGTTAGCGGGAGGGAAAGATACGCAGTATTTT.

The chain carries TRBV28 and TRBJ1-4; 8 bases map to TRBD1. The CDR3 is 13 residues long. Unmatched junction bases numbered 5, after V lost 6 bases and J lost 8 bases. CDR1 and CDR2 from the germline V gene are MDHEN and SYDVKM. The CDR3 nucleotides are TGTGCCAGCAGGAGACAGGGGAACGAAAAACTGTTTTTT. Protein sequence: CASRRQGNEKLFF.

The CDR3 sequence: CASRPTGGAEQYF. The DNA for the CDR3 is TGTGCCAGCAGGCCTACAGGGGGCGCCGAGCAGTACTTC. The chain is built from TRBV28 and TRBJ2-7, with TRBD1 matching 9 bases. CDR1 is MDHEN, CDR2 SYDVKM, per germline. V was pared by 6 bases and J by 6 bases, with 6 bases of the junction left unmatched. CDR3 length equals 13 residues.